Listed below are T cell receptor beta chains from one sample, sequenced in a study of a mutant IDH1 vaccine in newly diagnosed glioma. Repertoires were generated with immunoSEQ multiplex PCR, while TCRdb's copy carries only in-frame clones and drops some. The table has tens of thousands of clones, about three quarters seen once. These TCRs are of unknown antigen specificity. The material was PBMCs, obtained from a glioma patient whose treatment included an IDH1 peptide vaccine. The receptor set was obtained from a man aged 45-65 years with glioma. Each CDR3 is given with its conserved first and last residue. Fields, in order: CDR3 protein, CDR3 DNA, D gene, J gene, V gene, clone size. A D gene is named only where the DNA matches it firmly. Not all rows give a size; the values are once, few, many and, for expanded clones, a class.

CASSISSDWQGNSPLHF	TGTGCCAGTAGTATATCATCCGATTGGCAGGGAAATTCACCCCTCCACTTT	.	TRBJ1-6	TRBV19	.
CASSEAREYEQYF	TGTGCCAGCAGCGAGGCTAGGGAGTACGAGCAGTACTTC	.	TRBJ2-7	TRBV5-4	.
CASSQPLGGGEQYF	TGCGCCAGCAGCCAGCCGCTTGGGGGCGGCGAGCAGTACTTC	.	TRBJ2-7	TRBV5-1	.
CASSLGETGPYEQYF	TGTGCCAGCTCACTCGGGGAGACAGGGCCGTACGAGCAGTACTTC	TRBD1	TRBJ2-7	TRBV18	.
CASSLQGGQDYGYTF	TGTGCCAGCAGCTTACAAGGGGGGCAGGACTATGGCTACACCTTC	.	TRBJ1-2	TRBV7-8	.
CASSEFLRNTEAFF	TGTGCCAGCAGTGAGTTTTTGAGGAACACTGAAGCTTTCTTT	.	TRBJ1-1	TRBV6-1	.
CASSLSGQLGAFF	TGTGCCAGCAGCTTATCGGGACAGTTAGGAGCTTTCTTT	TRBD1	TRBJ1-1	TRBV11-2	.
CASTWTLYGYTF	TGTGCCAGCACCTGGACACTGTATGGCTACACCTTC	.	TRBJ1-2	TRBV6-1	.
CASTPFQDTTEAFF	TGTGCCAGCACTCCATTCCAGGATACCACTGAAGCTTTCTTT	.	TRBJ1-1	TRBV2	.
CASSTGEWSGANVLTF	TGTGCCAGCAGTACAGGGGAATGGTCTGGGGCCAACGTCCTGACTTTC	TRBD1	TRBJ2-6	TRBV27	few
CASSMGGSSYNEQFF	TGCGCCAGCAGCATGGGGGGGAGCTCCTACAATGAGCAGTTCTTC	TRBD2	TRBJ2-1	TRBV5-1	.